This T cell receptor beta chain was identified in a study of cytomegalovirus exposure and HLA in healthy donors. Regarding the study as a whole: Trimming of TCR beta V- and J-genes showed a link, identified in a later analysis, to a missense DCLRE1C variant.

Vbeta (60) and Jbeta (13) primers were used in the PCR. Some clones are missing from TCRdb's copy, which holds only in-frame ones; the method was immunoSEQ multiplex PCR. The sample lists some 51,000 clones; over 65% were seen once. Germline V gene data show CDR1 as SQVTM and CDR2 as ANQGSEA. This CDR3 is 13 amino acids long. In the case of this clone: Antigen: not known. The germline gene is not matched at one end of the junction; a read error may be the cause.

The sequenced sample was PBMCs. This sequence originates from a man between 40 and 49 years old in good health and CMV-seropositive. The chain has TRBV29-1 and TRBJ2-7; TRBD1 aligns across 7 bases. CDR3: CNVEGRGRHEQYF. CDR3 nucleotides: TGCAACGTTGAGGGCAGGGGGAGACACGAGCAGTACTTC.